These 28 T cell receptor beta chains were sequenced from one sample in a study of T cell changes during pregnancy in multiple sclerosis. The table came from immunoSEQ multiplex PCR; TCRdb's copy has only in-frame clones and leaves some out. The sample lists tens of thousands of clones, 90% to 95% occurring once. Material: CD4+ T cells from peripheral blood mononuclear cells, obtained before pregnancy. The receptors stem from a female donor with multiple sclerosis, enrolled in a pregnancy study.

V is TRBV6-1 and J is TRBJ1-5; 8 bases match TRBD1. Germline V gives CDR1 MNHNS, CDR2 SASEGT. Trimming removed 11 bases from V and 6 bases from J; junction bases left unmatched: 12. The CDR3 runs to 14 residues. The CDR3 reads CAAFGQGAFQPQHF. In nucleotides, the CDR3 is TGTGCCGCGTTCGGACAGGGCGCTTTTCAGCCCCAGCATTTT.

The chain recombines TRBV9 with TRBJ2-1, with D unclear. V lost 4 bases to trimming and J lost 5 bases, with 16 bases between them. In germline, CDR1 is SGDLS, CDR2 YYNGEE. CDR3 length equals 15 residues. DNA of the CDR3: TGTGCCAGCAGCCCCTCTGCGAATAGTAACAATGAGCAGTTCTTC. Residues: CASSPSANSNNEQFF. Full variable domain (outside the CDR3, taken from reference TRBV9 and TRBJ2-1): DSGVTQTPKHLITATGQRVTLRCSPRSGDLSVYWYQQSLDQGLQFLIQYYNGEERAKGNILERFSAQQFPDLHSELNLSSLELGDSALYFCASSPSANSNNEQFFGPGTRLTVL.

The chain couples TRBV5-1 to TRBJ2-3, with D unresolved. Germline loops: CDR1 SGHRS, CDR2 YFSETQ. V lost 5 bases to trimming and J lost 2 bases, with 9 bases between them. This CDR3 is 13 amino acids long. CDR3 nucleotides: TGCGCCAGCAGGGGCTTACACACAGATACGCAGTATTTT. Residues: CASRGLHTDTQYF.

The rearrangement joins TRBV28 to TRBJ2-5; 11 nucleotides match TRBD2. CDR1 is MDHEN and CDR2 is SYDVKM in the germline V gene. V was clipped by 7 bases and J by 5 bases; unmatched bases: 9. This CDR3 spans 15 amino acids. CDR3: CASTVAGGPWETQYF. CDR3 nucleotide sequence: TGTGCCAGCACCGTAGCGGGGGGGCCCTGGGAGACCCAGTACTTC.

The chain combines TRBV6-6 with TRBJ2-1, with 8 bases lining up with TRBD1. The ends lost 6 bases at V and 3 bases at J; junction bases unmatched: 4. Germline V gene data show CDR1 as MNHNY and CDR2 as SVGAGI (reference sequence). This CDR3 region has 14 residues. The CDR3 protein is CASSPGQGYNEQFF. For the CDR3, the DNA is TGTGCCAGCAGCCCCGGACAGGGCTACAATGAGCAGTTCTTC.

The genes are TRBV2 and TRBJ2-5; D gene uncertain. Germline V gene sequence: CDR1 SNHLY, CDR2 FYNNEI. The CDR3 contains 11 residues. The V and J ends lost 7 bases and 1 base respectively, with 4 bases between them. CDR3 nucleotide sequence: TGTGCCAGCACAATCCAAGAGACCCAGTACTTC. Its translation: CASTIQETQYF. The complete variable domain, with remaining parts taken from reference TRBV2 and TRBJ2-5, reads EPEVTQTPSHQVTQMGQEVILRCVPISNHLYFYWYRQILGQKVEFLVSFYNNEISEKSEIFDDQFSVERPDGSNFTLKIRSTKLEDSAMYFCASTIQETQYFGPGTRLLVL.

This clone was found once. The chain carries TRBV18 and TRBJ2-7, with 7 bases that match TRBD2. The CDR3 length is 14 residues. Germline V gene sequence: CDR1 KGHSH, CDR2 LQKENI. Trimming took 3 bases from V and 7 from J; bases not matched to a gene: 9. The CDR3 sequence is CASSPRGDAGEQYF. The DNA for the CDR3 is TGTGCCAGCTCACCTCGGGGGGACGCAGGGGAGCAGTACTTC.

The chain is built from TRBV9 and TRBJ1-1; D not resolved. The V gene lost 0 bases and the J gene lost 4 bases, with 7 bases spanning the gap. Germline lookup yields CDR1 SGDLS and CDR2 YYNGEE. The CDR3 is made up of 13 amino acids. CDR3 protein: CASSVALSTEAFF. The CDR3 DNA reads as TGTGCCAGCAGCGTAGCACTAAGCACTGAAGCTTTCTTT.

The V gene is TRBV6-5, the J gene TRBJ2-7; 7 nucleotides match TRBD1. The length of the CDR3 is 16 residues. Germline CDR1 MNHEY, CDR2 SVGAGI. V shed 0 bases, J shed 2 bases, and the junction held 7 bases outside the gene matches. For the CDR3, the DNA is TGTGCCAGCAGTTACTCCCTAGGACAGGTTCCCTACGAGCAGTACTTC. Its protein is CASSYSLGQVPYEQYF.

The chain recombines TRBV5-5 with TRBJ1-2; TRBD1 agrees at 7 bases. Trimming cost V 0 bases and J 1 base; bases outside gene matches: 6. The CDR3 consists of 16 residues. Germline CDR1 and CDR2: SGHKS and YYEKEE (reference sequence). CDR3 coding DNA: TGTGCCAGCAGCTTGGCCGGGGGACAGAGTAACTATGGCTACACCTTC. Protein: CASSLAGGQSNYGYTF.

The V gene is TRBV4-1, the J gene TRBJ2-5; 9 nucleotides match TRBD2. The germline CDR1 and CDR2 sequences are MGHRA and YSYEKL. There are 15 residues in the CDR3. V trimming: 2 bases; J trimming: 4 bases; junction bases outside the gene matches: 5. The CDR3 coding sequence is TGCGCCAGCAGCCAATTCGGACTAGCGCGAGAGACCCAGTACTTC. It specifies CASSQFGLARETQYF.

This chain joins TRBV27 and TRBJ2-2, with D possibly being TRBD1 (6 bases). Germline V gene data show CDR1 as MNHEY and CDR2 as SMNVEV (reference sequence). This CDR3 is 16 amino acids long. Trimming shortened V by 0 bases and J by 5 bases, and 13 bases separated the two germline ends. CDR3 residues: CASSLSMGAMTGELFF. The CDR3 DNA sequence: TGTGCCAGCAGTTTATCGATGGGGGCGATGACCGGGGAGCTGTTTTTT.

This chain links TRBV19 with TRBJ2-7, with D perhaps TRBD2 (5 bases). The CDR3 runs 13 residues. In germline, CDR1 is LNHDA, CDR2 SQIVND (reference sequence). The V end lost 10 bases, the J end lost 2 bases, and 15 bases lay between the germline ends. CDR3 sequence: CATTPSGTYEQYF. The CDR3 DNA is TGTGCCACCACCCCCAGCGGAACCTACGAGCAGTACTTC.

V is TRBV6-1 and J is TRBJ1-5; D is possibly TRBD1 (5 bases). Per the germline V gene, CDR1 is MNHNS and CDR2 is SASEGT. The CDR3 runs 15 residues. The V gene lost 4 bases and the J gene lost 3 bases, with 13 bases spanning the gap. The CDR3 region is CASSGGTGFNQPQHF. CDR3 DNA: TGTGCCAGCAGTGGGGGGACTGGATTCAATCAGCCCCAGCATTTT.

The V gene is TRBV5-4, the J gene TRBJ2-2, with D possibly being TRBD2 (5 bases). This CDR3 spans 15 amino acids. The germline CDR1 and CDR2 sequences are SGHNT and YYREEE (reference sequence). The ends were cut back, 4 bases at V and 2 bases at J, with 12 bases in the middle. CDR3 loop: CASSAGLVNTGELFF. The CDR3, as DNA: TGTGCCAGCAGCGCAGGACTGGTTAACACCGGGGAGCTGTTTTTT.

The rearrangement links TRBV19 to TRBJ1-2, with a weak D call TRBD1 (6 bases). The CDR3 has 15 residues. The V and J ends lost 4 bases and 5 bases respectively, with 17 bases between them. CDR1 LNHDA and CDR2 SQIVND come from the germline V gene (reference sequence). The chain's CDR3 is CASSTKMTGRYGYTF. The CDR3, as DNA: TGTGCCAGTAGTACGAAAATGACAGGTCGATATGGCTACACCTTC. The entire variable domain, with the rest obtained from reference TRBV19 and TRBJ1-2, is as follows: DGGITQSPKYLFRKEGQNVTLSCEQNLNHDAMYWYRQDPGQGLRLIYYSQIVNDFQKGDIAEGYSVSREKKESFPLTVTSAQKNPTAFYLCASSTKMTGRYGYTFGSGTRLTVV.

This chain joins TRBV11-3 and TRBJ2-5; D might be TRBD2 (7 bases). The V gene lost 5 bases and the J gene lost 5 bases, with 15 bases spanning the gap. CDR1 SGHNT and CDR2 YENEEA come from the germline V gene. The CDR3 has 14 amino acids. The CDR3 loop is CASSKWGGRETQYF. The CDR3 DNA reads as TGTGCCAGCAGCAAGTGGGGGGGCCGCGAGACCCAGTACTTC. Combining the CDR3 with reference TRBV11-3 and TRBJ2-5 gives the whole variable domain EAGVVQSPRYKIIEKKQPVAFWCNPISGHNTLYWYLQNLGQGPELLIRYENEEAVDDSQLPKDRFSAERLKGVDSTLKIQPAELGDSAVYLCASSKWGGRETQYFGPGTRLLVL.

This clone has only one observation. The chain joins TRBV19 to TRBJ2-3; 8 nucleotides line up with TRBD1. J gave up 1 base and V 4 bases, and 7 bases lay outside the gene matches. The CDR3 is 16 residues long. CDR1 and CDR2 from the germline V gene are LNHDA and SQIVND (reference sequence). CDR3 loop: CASSTHTGGRTDTQYF. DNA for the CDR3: TGTGCCAGTAGTACACATACAGGGGGTCGCACAGATACGCAGTATTTT. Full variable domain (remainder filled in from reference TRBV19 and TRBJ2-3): DGGITQSPKYLFRKEGQNVTLSCEQNLNHDAMYWYRQDPGQGLRLIYYSQIVNDFQKGDIAEGYSVSREKKESFPLTVTSAQKNPTAFYLCASSTHTGGRTDTQYFGPGTRLTVL.

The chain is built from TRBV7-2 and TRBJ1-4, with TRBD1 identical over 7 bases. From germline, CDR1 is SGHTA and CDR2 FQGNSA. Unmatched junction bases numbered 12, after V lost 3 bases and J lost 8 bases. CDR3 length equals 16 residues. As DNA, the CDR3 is TGTGCCAGCAGCTTTTATGTAGGGGGCCGTGGAGAAAAACTGTTTTTT. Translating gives CASSFYVGGRGEKLFF.

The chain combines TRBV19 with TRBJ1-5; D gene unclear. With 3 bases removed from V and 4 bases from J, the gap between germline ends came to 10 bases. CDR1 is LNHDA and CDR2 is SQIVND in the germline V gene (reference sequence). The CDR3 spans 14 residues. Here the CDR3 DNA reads TGTGCCAGTAGTATCCCCCCCAGGAATCAGCCCCAGCATTTT. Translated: CASSIPPRNQPQHF.

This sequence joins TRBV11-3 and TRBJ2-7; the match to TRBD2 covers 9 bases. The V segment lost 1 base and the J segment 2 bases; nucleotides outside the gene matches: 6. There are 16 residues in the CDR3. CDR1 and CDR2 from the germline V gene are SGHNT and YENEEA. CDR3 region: CASSLGVAGATYEQYF. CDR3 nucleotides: TGTGCCAGCAGCTTAGGGGTAGCGGGGGCGACCTACGAGCAGTACTTC.

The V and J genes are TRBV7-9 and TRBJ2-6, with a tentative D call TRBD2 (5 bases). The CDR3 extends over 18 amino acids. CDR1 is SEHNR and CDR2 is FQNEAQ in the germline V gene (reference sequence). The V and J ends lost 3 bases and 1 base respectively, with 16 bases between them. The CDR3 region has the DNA TGTGCCAGCAGCTTTGGCCTCGGACTGACGTCTGGGGCCAACGTCCTGACTTTC. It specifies CASSFGLGLTSGANVLTF. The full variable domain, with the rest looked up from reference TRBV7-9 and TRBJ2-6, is DTGVSQNPRHKITKRGQNVTFRCDPISEHNRLYWYRQTLGQGPEFLTYFQNEAQLEKSRLLSDRFSAERPKGSFSTLEIQRTEQGDSAMYLCASSFGLGLTSGANVLTFGAGSRLTVL.

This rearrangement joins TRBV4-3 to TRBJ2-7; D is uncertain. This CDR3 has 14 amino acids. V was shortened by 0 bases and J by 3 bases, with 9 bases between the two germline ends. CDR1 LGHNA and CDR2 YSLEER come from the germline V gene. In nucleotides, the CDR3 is TGCGCCAGCAGCCAAGAATTGCTCGGCTACGAGCAGTACTTC. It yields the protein CASSQELLGYEQYF.

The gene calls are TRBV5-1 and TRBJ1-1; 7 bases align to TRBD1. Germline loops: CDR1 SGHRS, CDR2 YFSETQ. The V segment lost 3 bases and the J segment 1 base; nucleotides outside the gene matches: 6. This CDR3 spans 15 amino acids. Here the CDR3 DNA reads TGCGCCAGCAGCTCGGGACAGAGAGCGAACACTGAAGCTTTCTTT. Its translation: CASSSGQRANTEAFF.

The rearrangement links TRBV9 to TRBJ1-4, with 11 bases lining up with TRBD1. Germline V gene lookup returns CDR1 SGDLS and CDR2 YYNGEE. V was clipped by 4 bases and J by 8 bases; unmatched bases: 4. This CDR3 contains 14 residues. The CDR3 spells CASSLGTGGEKLFF. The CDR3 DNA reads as TGTGCCAGCAGCTTGGGGACAGGGGGGGAAAAACTGTTTTTT.

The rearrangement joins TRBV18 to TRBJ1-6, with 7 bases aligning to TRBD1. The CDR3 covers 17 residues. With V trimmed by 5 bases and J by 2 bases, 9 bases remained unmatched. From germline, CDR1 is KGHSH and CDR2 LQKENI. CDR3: CASSFNQGEAYNSPLHF. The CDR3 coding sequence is TGTGCCAGCTCATTCAATCAGGGGGAAGCCTATAATTCACCCCTCCACTTT.

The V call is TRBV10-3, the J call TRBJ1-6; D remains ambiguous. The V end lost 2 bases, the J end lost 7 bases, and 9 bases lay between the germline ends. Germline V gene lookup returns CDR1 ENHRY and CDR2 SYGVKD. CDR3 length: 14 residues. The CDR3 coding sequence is TGTGCCATCAGTGAGACCCGGGGAAATTCACCCCTCCACTTT. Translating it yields CAISETRGNSPLHF.

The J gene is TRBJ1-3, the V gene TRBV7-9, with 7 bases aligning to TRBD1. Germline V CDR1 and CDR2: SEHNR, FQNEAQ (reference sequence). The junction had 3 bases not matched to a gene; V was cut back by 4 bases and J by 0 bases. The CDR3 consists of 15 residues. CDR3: CASSSDRASGNTIYF. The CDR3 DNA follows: TGTGCCAGCAGCTCCGACAGGGCCTCTGGAAACACCATATATTTT.